The 24 T cell receptor beta chains given below trace back to one sample, sequenced in a study of T cells expressing NK-cell markers (dated by TCRdb to 2018 to 2021). Library generation was performed with 5' RACE. TCRdb names Illumina HiSeq 2000 as the instrument used. TCRdb reprocessed the reads, so every CDR3 protein sequence counts as one entry and DNA is not shown. The table of this sample itemizes 400,000 to 550,000 distinct CDR3 sequences. The ten largest clones represent about 7.3% of the sample. Sequenced material: blood T cells: a sorted CD56 or NKG2C T cell subset, CD4+ or CD8+ T cells, or bulk PBMC T cells (not recorded which). These receptor sequences come from a woman between 18 and 75 years old in good health.

CDR3 in amino acids: CASSAAGSTEAFF. The chain employs TRBV6-6 and TRBJ1-1. The germline V gene encodes CDR1 MNHNY and CDR2 SVGAGI (reference sequence). The CDR3 has 13 residues.

The V gene is TRBV9, the J gene TRBJ2-1; TCRdb outputs TRBD2, but without DNA this stays unchecked. The germline CDR1 and CDR2 sequences are SGDLS and YYNGEE. This CDR3 contains 16 residues. CDR3 residues: CASSVDRAGGTLEQFF.

The V gene is TRBV14, the J gene TRBJ1-2. This CDR3 contains 14 residues. In germline, CDR1 is SGHDN, CDR2 FVKESK. The chain's CDR3 is CASSPLGLDYGYTF.

The chain is built from TRBV29-1 and TRBJ1-1; the D call of TRBD1 rests on TCRdb alone, since no DNA is present to check it. This CDR3 has 12 residues. Looked up from germline, CDR1 is SQVTM and CDR2 is ANQGSEA. CDR3: CSVERTGLGAFF.

This chain links TRBV7-6 with TRBJ2-1. CDR1 is SGHVS, CDR2 FNYEAQ, per germline. This CDR3 contains 14 residues. The CDR3 loop is CASSSPGHVNEQFF.

The chain links TRBV5-1 to TRBJ2-2; TCRdb names TRBD1, which stays unverified in the absence of DNA. CDR3 length: 15 amino acids. From germline, CDR1 is SGHRS and CDR2 YFSETQ. CDR3 in amino acids: CASSGDSINTGELFF.

J is TRBJ2-7 and V is TRBV12-3 or TRBV12-4; the TCRdb D gene call, TRBD2, has no DNA to confirm it. This CDR3 contains 14 residues. The CDR3 sequence: CASSWDKQAYEQYF.

The J gene is TRBJ2-2, the V gene TRBV7-2; the D call of TRBD2 rests on TCRdb alone, since no DNA is present to check it. The CDR3 is 16 amino acids. CDR1 and CDR2 (germline): SGHTA, FQGNSA. The CDR3: CASSLGGLAGSGELFF.

J is TRBJ2-7 and V is TRBV7-2. The V gene's germline CDR1 is SGHTA and CDR2 FQGNSA. This CDR3 region has 13 residues. CDR3 region: CASSLTAEYEQYF.

The chain recombines TRBV5-6 with TRBJ1-4. Germline CDR1 SGHDT, CDR2 YYEEEE. The CDR3 is made up of 14 amino acids. The CDR3 loop reads CASSWAPGGEKLFF.

The chain couples TRBV7-9 to TRBJ1-1; TCRdb's D call of TRBD1 is untestable without DNA. This CDR3 has 15 residues. Germline CDR1 reads SEHNR; CDR2 reads FQNEAQ (reference sequence). The CDR3 loop is CASSLIERLGGSAFF.

This chain connects TRBV20-1 to TRBJ2-5; TCRdb picks TRBD1, but there is no DNA to check that call. From germline, CDR1 is DFQATT and CDR2 SNEGSKA (reference sequence). This CDR3 is built from 12 residues. The CDR3 loop reads CSARASLETQYF.

The chain employs TRBV20-1 and TRBJ2-1; TCRdb calls TRBD1, which cannot be checked without DNA. Germline V gene lookup returns CDR1 DFQATT and CDR2 SNEGSKA (reference sequence). The CDR3 loop spans 14 amino acids. CDR3 sequence reads: CSAERDPSYNEQFF.

The genes are TRBV20-1 and TRBJ1-5. CDR1 is DFQATT and CDR2 is SNEGSKA in the germline V gene (reference sequence). The CDR3 extends over 17 amino acids. The CDR3 sequence is CSARDLRRVASNQPQHF.

The V gene is TRBV5-4, the J gene TRBJ1-6; the TCRdb call, TRBD1, lacks DNA for checking. Germline V lookup: CDR1 SGHNT, CDR2 YYREEE (reference sequence). The CDR3 runs to 17 residues. CDR3 sequence reads: CASSLGQRTLDNSPLHF.

V usage is TRBV5-1 and J usage is TRBJ2-1; TCRdb lists TRBD1, though no DNA is available to test this call. Germline CDR1 and CDR2: SGHRS and YFSETQ. The CDR3 is 14 residues long. Here the CDR3 reads CASSYLLPGNEQFF.

This chain connects TRBV7-8 to TRBJ2-3; lacking DNA, the TRBD2 call made by TCRdb goes unchecked. The CDR3 runs to 17 residues. Germline assignment: CDR1 SGHVS and CDR2 FQNEAQ. The CDR3 protein is CASRPAWLAARTDTQYF.

This chain connects TRBV7-2 to TRBJ2-5; TCRdb gives TRBD1 as the D gene, but with no DNA this cannot be confirmed. The CDR3 extends over 13 amino acids. The germline V gene encodes CDR1 SGHTA and CDR2 FQGNSA. CDR3 sequence: CASSWTGVETQYF.

This rearrangement joins TRBV28 to TRBJ1-5. This CDR3 is 15 amino acids long. CDR1 is MDHEN and CDR2 is SYDVKM in the germline V gene. The CDR3 loop is CASSLLAGGPQPQHF.

The rearrangement joins TRBV12-3 or TRBV12-4 to TRBJ2-5; as DNA is missing, the TRBD1 call by TCRdb cannot be tested. There are 14 residues in the CDR3. CDR3 sequence reads: CASSETDRLETQYF.

The chain joins TRBV19 to TRBJ1-2; TCRdb calls TRBD1, which cannot be checked without DNA. Germline loops: CDR1 LNHDA, CDR2 SQIVND (reference sequence). CDR3 length: 13 amino acids. The CDR3 protein is CASTMGAGYGYTF.

V gene TRBV12-3 or TRBV12-4 combines with J gene TRBJ1-1; the D gene TCRdb calls, TRBD1, cannot be checked with no DNA. The CDR3 is made up of 14 amino acids. CDR3 region: CASSLWAVNTEAFF.

The gene calls are TRBV5-1 and TRBJ2-5; TCRdb returns TRBD1, unconfirmable since there is no DNA. CDR1 and CDR2 (germline): SGHRS, YFSETQ. The CDR3 contains 19 residues. CDR3 loop: CASSLVADSGVWGQETQYF.

The chain uses TRBV20-1 and TRBJ2-2; the TCRdb call, TRBD1, lacks DNA for checking. The germline CDR1 and CDR2 sequences are DFQATT and SNEGSKA (reference sequence). CDR3 length: 13 amino acids. The CDR3 sequence is CSARTENTGELFF.